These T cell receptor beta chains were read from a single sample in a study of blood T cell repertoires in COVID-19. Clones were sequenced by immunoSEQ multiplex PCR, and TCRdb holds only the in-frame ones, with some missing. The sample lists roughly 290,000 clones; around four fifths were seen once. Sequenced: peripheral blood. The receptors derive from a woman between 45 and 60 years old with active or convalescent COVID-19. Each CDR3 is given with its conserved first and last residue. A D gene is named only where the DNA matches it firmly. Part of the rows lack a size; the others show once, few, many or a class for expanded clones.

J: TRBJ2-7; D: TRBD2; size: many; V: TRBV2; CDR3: CASRTTSGRAHEQYF; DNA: TGTGCCAGCAGGACGACTAGCGGGAGAGCCCACGAGCAGTACTTC
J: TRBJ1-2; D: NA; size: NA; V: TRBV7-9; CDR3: CASSPEQGYTF; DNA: TGTGCCAGCAGCCCAGAACAGGGCTACACCTTC
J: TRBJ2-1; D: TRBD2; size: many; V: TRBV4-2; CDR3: CASSQDSGPTYNEQFF; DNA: TGTGCCAGCAGCCAAGATAGCGGGCCTACCTACAATGAGCAGTTCTTC
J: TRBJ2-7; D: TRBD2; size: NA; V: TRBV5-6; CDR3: CASSPRLAGEHEQYF; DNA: TGTGCCAGCAGCCCGCGACTAGCGGGAGAACACGAGCAGTACTTC
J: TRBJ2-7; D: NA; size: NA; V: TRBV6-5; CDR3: CASAPAAGREQYF; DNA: TGTGCCAGCGCCCCAGCGGCGGGGCGCGAGCAGTACTTC
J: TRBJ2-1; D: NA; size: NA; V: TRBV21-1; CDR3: CASSEMDRIRFYNEQFF; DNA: TGTGCCAGCAGCGAGATGGACAGGATCAGGTTCTACAATGAGCAGTTCTTC
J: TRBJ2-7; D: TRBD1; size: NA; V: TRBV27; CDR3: CASSLSSLGGRGRGSYEQYF; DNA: TGTGCCAGCAGTTTATCCTCACTAGGGGGAAGGGGGCGCGGATCCTACGAGCAGTACTTC
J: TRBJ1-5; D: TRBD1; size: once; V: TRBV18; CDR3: CASSPTGGNQPQHF; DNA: TGTGCCAGCTCGCCCACAGGGGGCAATCAGCCCCAGCATTTT
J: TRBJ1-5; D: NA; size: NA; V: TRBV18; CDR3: CASSLGPGNQPQHF; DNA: TGTGCCAGCTCACTGGGCCCAGGGAACCAGCCCCAGCATTTT
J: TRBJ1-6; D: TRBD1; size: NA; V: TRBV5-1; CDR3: CASSSQGEGYSPLHF; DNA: TGCGCCAGCAGCTCACAGGGGGAAGGTTATTCACCCCTCCACTTT
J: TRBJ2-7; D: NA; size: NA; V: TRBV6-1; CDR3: CASSEPLEVRYEQYF; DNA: TGTGCCAGCAGTGAACCCCTCGAAGTACGGTACGAGCAGTACTTC
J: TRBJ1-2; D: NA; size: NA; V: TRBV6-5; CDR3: CASSYGRGNYGYTF; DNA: TGTGCCAGCAGTTACGGCAGGGGTAACTATGGCTACACCTTC
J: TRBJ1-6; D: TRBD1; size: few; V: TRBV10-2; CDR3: CASRGSTGRPLHF; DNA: TGCGCCAGCAGGGGGTCGACAGGGCGTCCCCTCCACTTT
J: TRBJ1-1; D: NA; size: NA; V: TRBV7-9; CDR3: CASSLFFNRWTFF; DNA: TGTGCCAGCAGCTTATTTTTTAACAGGTGGACTTTCTTT